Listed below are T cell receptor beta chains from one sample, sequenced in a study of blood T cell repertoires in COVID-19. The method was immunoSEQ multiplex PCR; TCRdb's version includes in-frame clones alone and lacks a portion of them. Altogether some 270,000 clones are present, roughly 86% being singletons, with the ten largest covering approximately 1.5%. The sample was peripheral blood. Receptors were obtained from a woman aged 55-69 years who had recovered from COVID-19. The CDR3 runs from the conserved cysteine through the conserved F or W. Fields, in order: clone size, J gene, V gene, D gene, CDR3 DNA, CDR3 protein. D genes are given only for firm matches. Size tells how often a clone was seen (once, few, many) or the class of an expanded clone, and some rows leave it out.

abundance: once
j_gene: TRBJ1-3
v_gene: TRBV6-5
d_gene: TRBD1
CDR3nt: TGTGCCAGCAGGCGGACAGGGCCAAACACCATATATTTT
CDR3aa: CASRRTGPNTIYF

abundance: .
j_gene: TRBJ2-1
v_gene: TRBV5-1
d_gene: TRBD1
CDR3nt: TGCGCCAGCAGCTTGGCCTTACGGACAGGCCTCTACAATGAGCAGTTCTTC
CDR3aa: CASSLALRTGLYNEQFF

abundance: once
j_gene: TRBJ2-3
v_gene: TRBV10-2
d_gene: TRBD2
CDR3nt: TGCGCCATCGCCCCAAGGACTAGCGGGGGGGGCACAGATACGCAGTATTTT
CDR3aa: CAIAPRTSGGGTDTQYF

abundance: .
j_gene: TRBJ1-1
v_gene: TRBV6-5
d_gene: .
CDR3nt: TGTGCCAGCGGACTACATCAGAAGAACACTGAAGCTTTCTTT
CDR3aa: CASGLHQKNTEAFF

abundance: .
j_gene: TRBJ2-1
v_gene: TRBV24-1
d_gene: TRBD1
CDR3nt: TGTGCCACCAGTGATTCTAGGACAGGGGCGAATGAGCAGTTCTTC
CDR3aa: CATSDSRTGANEQFF

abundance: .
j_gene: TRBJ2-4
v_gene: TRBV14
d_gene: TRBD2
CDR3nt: TGTGCCAGCAGTCGACGATCGTCAGCGGGGAAAAACATTCAGTACTTC
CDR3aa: CASSRRSSAGKNIQYF

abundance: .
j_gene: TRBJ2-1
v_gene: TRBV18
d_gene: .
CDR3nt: TGTGCCAGCTCTCCCCAGGGTAGCTCCTACAATGAGCAGTTCTTC
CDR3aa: CASSPQGSSYNEQFF

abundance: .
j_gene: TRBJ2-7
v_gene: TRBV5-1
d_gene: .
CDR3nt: TGCGCCAGCAGCTTGGTCGTCGGCGGATCCTACGAGCAGTACTTC
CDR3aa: CASSLVVGGSYEQYF

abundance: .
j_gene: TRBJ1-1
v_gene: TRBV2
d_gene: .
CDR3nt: TGTGCCAGCAGTGAATTTGCCAGAACGAACACTGAAGCTTTCTTT
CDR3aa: CASSEFARTNTEAFF

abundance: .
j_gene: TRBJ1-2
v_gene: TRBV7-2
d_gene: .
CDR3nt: TGTGCCAGCAGCTCACAGGGTAGCTATGGCTACACCTTC
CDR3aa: CASSSQGSYGYTF

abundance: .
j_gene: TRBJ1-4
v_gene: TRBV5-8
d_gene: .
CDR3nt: TGTGCCAGCAGACCTGGACAGCTCTTTAATGAAAAACTGTTTTTT
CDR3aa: CASRPGQLFNEKLFF

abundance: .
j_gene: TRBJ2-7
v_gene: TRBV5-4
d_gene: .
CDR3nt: TGTGCCAGCAGCTTGGCGCCAGCGATTTCGGTTGGGCAGTACTTC
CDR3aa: CASSLAPAISVGQYF

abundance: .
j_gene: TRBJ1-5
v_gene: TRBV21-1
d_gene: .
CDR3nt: TGTGCCAGCAGCAAAAACCCGGGACAGGGGGTCGGTCAGCCCCAGCATTTT
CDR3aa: CASSKNPGQGVGQPQHF

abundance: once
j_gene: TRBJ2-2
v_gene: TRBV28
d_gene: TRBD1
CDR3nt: TGTGCCAGCAGTTTGACCCCAGGGGGCATCACCGGGGAGCTGTTTTTT
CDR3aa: CASSLTPGGITGELFF

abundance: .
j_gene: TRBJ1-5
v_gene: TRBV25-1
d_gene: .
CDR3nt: TGTGCCAGCAGTGCAGGGGACAATCAGCCCCAGCATTTT
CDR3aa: CASSAGDNQPQHF

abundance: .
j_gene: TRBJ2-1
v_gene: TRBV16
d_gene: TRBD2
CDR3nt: TGTGCCAGCAGCTTTACCGGGCGGGGAGGGAGAAATGAGCAGTTCTTC
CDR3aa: CASSFTGRGGRNEQFF

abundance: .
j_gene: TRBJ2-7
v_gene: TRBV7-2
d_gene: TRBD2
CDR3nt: TGTGCCAGCAGCTTACAGCGGGGGGGGTACGAGCAGTACTTC
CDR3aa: CASSLQRGGYEQYF

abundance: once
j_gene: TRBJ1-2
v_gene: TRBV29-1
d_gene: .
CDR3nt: TGCAGCGTTGAAGACAGGGGTAGCTACACCTTC
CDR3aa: CSVEDRGSYTF

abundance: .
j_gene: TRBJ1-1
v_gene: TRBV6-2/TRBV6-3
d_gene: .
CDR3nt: TGTGCCAGCAGTTCCCCAGGGGTGAACACTGAAGCTTTCTTT
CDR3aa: CASSSPGVNTEAFF

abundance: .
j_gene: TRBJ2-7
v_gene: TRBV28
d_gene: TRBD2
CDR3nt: TGTGCCAGCAGCGGGAGGGGGACACCTTCCGCCGAGCAGTACTTC
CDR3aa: CASSGRGTPSAEQYF

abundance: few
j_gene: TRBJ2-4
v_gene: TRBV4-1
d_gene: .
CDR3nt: TGCGCCAGCAGCCGGCAGGGTCTTGTTCTAGCCAAAAACATTCAGTACTTC
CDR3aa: CASSRQGLVLAKNIQYF

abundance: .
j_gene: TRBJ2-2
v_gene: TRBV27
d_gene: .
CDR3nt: TGTGCCACCGGGGTAGGGACACACACCGGGGAGCTGTTTTTT
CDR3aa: CATGVGTHTGELFF

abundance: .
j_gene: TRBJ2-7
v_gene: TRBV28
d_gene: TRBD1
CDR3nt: TGTGCCAGCAGTATAAGACAGGGTCCCTACGAGCAGTACTTC
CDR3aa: CASSIRQGPYEQYF

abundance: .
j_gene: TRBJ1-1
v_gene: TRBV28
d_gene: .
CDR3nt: TGTGCCAGCATCTCGGGACTTTCGAACACTGAAGCTTTCTTT
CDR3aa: CASISGLSNTEAFF

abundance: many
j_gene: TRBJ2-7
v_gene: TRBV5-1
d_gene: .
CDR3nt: TGCGCCAGCAGCTCTCCCCCGAGGGAGCGAGGATATGACTCCTACGAGCAGTACTTC
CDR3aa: CASSSPPRERGYDSYEQYF

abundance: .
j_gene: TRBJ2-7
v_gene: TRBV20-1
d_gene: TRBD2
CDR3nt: TGCAGTGCTAGTCCCAGCGGGGAGGTTGTCGAGCAGTACTTC
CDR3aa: CSASPSGEVVEQYF

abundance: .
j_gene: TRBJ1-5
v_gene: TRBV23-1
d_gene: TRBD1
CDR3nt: TGCGCCAGCAATCTGGGACAGAGCAATCAGCCCCAGCATTTT
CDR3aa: CASNLGQSNQPQHF

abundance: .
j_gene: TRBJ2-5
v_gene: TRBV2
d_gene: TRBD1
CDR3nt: TGTGCCAGCACTGAAACAGGGGGCCGGGAGACCCAGTACTTC
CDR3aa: CASTETGGRETQYF

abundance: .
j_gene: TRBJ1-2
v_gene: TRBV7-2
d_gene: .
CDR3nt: TGTGCCAGCAGCTTAGGGAGAGAACGAGGGCTAGGCTACACCTTC
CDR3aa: CASSLGRERGLGYTF

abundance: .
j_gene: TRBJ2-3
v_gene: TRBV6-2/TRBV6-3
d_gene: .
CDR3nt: TGTGCCAGCAGTTATACAGGGTATTGGGGCACAGATACGCAGTATTTT
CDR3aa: CASSYTGYWGTDTQYF

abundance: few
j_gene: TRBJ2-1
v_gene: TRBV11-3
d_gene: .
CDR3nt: TGTGCCAGCAGCTTAGGCGGGGCAGTTGTTATCAATGAGCAGTTCTTC
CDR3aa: CASSLGGAVVINEQFF